This T cell receptor beta chain was retrieved from a study of shared clonotypes between healthy human individuals. Selected positively for CCR7 and CD45RO-negative, naive CD8 cells excluded terminally differentiated effector memory CD45RA+ cells. Those who donated were healthy HIV-negative adults, with no recent acute infections or vaccinations reported. The germline V and J ends were trimmed by 4 bases and 3 bases, with 20 bases remaining between them. The CDR3 is made up of 17 amino acids. The germline V gene has CDR1 SGDLS and CDR2 YYNGEE. Using 200 ng DNA, tens of thousands of T cell genomes, the sorted-subset replicate PCRs were run. Here immunoSEQ multiplex PCR was the method, and the copy in TCRdb shows in-frame clones only, minus some. Of around 1,900,000 clones listed, 93% were seen once; the top ten hold approximately 1.6%.

The receptor's source is a young man in good health. Some clones in this sample may be carry-over from other donors' samples. Source material: naive CD8+ T cells from PBMCs. The chain is built from TRBV9 and TRBJ2-1, with D possibly matching TRBD2 (6 bases). DNA of the CDR3: TGTGCCAGCAGCCCCCAAGCGGGCCGAGAATTCTACAATGAGCAGTTCTTC. It codes for CASSPQAGREFYNEQFF.